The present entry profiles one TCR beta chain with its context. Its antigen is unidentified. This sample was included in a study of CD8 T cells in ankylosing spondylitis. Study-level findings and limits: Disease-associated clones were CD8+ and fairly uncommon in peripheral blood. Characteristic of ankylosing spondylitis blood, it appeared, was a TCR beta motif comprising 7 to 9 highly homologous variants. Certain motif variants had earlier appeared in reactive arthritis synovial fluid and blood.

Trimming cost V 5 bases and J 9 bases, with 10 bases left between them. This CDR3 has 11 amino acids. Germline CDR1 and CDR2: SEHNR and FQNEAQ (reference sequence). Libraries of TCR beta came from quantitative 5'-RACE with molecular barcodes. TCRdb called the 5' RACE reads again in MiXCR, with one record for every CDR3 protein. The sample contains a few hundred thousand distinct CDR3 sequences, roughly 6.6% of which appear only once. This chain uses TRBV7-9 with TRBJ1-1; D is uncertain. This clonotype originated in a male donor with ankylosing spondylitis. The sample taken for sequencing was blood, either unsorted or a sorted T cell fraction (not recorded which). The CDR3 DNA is TGTGCCAGCAGCATGGGCGGGCAAGCTTTCTTT. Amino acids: CASSMGGQAFF. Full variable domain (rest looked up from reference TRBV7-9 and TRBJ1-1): DTGVSQNPRHKITKRGQNVTFRCDPISEHNRLYWYRQTLGQGPEFLTYFQNEAQLEKSRLLSDRFSAERPKGSFSTLEIQRTEQGDSAMYLCASSMGGQAFFGQGTRLTVV.